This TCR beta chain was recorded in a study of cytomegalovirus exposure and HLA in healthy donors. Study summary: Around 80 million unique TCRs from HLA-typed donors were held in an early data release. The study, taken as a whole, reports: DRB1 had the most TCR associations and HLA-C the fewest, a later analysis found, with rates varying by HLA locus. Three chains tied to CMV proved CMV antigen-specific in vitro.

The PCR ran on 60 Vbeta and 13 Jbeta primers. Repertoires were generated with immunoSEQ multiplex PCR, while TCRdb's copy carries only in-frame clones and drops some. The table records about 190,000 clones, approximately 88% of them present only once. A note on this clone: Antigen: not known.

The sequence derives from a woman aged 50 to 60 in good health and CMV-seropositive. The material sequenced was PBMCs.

The CDR3 region is CASSLAGVSETQYF. The CDR3 DNA follows: TGCGCCAGCAGCTTGGCAGGCGTATCTGAGACCCAGTACTTC. The rearrangement uses TRBV5-1 and TRBJ2-5; D remains unclear. The CDR3 sequence is 14 residues long. V was trimmed by 0 bases and J by 5 bases, leaving 11 bases between them. Per the germline V gene, CDR1 is SGHRS and CDR2 is YFSETQ. Based on the CDR3 plus reference TRBV5-1 and TRBJ2-5, the full variable domain is KAGVTQTPRYLIKTRGQQVTLSCSPISGHRSVSWYQQTPGQGLQFLFEYFSETQRNKGNFPGRFSGRQFSNSRSEMNVSTLELGDSALYLCASSLAGVSETQYFGPGTRLLVL.